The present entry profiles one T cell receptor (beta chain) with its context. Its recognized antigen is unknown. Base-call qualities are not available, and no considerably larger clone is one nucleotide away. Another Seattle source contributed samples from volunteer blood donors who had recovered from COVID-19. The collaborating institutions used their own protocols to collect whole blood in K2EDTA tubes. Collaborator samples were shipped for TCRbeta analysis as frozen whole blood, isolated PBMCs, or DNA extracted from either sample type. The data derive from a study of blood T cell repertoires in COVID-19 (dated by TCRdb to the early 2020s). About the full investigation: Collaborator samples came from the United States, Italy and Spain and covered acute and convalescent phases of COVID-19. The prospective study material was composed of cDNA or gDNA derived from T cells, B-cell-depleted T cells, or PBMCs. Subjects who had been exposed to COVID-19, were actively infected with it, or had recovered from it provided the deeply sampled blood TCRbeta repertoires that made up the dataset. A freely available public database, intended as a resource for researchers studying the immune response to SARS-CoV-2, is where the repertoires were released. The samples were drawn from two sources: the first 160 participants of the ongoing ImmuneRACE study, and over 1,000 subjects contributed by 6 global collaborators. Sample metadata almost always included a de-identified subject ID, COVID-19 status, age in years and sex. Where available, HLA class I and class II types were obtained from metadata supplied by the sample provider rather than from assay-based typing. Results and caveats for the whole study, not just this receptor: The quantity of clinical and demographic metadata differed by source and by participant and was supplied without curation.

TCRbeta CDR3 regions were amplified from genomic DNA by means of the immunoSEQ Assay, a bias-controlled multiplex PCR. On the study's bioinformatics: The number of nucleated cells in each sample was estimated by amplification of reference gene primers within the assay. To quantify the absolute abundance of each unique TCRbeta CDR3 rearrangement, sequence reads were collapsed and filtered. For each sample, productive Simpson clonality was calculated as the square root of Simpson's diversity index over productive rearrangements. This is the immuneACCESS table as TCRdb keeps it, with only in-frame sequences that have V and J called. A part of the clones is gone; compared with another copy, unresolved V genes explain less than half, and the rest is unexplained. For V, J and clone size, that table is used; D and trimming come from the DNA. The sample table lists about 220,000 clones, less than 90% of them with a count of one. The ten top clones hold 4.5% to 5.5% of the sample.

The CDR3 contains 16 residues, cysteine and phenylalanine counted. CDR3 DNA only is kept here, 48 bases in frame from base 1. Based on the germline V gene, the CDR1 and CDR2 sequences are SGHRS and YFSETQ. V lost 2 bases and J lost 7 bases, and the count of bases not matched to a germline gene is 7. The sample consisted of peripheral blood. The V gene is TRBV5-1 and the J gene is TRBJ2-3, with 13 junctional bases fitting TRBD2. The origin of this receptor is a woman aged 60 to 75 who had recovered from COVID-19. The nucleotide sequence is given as TGCGCCAGCAGCTTTATTTTGACTAGCGGGGGGAATACGCAGTATTTT. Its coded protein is CASSFILTSGGNTQYF.